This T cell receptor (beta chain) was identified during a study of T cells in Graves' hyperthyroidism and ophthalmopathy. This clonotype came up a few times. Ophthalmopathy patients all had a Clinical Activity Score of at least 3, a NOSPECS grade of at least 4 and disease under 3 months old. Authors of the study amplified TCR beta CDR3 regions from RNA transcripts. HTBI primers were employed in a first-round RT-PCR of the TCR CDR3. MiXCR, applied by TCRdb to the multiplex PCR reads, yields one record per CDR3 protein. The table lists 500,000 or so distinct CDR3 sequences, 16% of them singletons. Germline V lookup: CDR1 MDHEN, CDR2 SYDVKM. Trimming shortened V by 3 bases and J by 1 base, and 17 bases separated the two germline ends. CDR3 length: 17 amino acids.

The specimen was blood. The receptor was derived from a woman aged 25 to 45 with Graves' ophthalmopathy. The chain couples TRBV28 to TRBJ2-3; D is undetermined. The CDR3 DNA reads TGTGCCAGCAGTTTCCCCATACAAGGGATTCGCACAGATACGCAGTATTTT. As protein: CASSFPIQGIRTDTQYF.